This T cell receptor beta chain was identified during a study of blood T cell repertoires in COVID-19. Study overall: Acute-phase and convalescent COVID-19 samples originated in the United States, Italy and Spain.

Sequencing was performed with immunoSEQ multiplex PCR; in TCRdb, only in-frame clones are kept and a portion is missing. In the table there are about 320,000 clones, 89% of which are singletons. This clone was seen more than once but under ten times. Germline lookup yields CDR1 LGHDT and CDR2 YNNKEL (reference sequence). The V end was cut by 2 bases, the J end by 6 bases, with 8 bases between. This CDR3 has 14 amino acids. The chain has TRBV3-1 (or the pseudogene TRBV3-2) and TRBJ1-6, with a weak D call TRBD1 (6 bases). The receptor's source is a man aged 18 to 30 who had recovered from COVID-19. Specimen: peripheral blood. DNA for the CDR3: TGTGCCAGCAGCCAACAGGGGAGTAATTCACCCCTCCACTTT. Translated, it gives CASSQQGSNSPLHF.